A selection of T cell receptor beta chains follows, all from one sample in a study of T cells in Graves' hyperthyroidism and ophthalmopathy. TCRdb re-called the multiplex PCR reads through MiXCR, storing one row per CDR3 protein. The top ten hold about 29% of the sample, which has about 500,000 distinct CDR3 sequences, roughly a sixth seen once. Sequencing input: blood. These receptors were collected from a woman aged 25 to 39 with Graves' ophthalmopathy. The CDR3 runs from the conserved cysteine through the conserved F or W.

V gene	J gene	CDR3 protein
TRBV29-1	TRBJ1-2	CSVRSSSNYGYTF
TRBV5-1	TRBJ2-7	CASSFEGEYSEQYF
TRBV7-3	TRBJ2-3	CASSAGGNFNTQYF
TRBV5-1	TRBJ2-3	CASMLADFTDTQYF
TRBV24-1	TRBJ2-2	CATSDRTSENTGELFF
TRBV5-5	TRBJ2-2	CASRATSGSPGELFF
TRBV7-8	TRBJ2-3	CASSQVSLAIPDTQYF
TRBV6-2/TRBV6-3	TRBJ2-1	CASISSQRSYNEQFF
TRBV2	TRBJ2-7	CAWPGTVNYEQYF
TRBV19	TRBJ2-5	CASSISTGLAGGQETQYF
TRBV20-1	TRBJ1-3	CSARMADRGRRGNTIYF
TRBV7-2	TRBJ2-7	CASSFGLAGAHYEQYF
TRBV29-1	TRBJ2-7	CSVVVFRLGRTYEQYF
TRBV28	TRBJ1-5	CASSLNLERQPQHF
TRBV15	TRBJ1-2	CATSSIYNYGYTF
TRBV20-1	TRBJ1-1	CSAPDKNTEAFF
TRBV24-1	TRBJ2-1	CATSDIDEQFF
TRBV12-3/TRBV12-4	TRBJ1-5	CASSFGPGQGFPAQHF
TRBV6-1	TRBJ1-1	CASSEEIMNTEAFF
TRBV6-2/TRBV6-3	TRBJ2-2	CASSYSISSLAGTGELFF
TRBV28	TRBJ2-7	CASNPSGPYEQYF
TRBV7-6	TRBJ2-5	CASSLAGTSGSKMKETQYF
TRBV18	TRBJ2-7	CASSPGGTAYEQYF
TRBV10-3	TRBJ2-5	CAISESFHQETQYF
TRBV7-2	TRBJ2-7	CASSLDGMGEQYF
TRBV2	TRBJ2-4	CASTQRPGGIQYF
TRBV20-1	TRBJ2-7	CSAMDGSNDEQYF
TRBV11-2	TRBJ2-1	CASSSGPGAYNEQFF
TRBV7-2	TRBJ2-1	CASSLGVGTAYEQFF
TRBV5-6	TRBJ2-3	CASSDGDTQYF
TRBV11-1	TRBJ2-1	CASSLGTSGSSSSYNEQFF
TRBV7-2	TRBJ2-7	CASSLVGRGEQYF
TRBV19	TRBJ1-5	CASSMGQGNQPQHF
TRBV5-6	TRBJ2-7	CASSLGQGLTVYEQYF
TRBV20-1	TRBJ2-1	CSASVGYPPYNEQFF
TRBV25-1	TRBJ2-1	CASSELGSDGDYNEQFF
TRBV12-3/TRBV12-4	TRBJ2-1	CANSGGTGPEQFF
TRBV5-1	TRBJ2-1	CATSSGWANNEQFF
TRBV12-3/TRBV12-4	TRBJ2-1	CASSAIDNEQFF
TRBV20-1	TRBJ2-1	CSARGLYNEQFF
TRBV28	TRBJ2-1	CASSRLGLAASYNEQFF
TRBV7-2	TRBJ2-7	CASSREQGTAYEQYF